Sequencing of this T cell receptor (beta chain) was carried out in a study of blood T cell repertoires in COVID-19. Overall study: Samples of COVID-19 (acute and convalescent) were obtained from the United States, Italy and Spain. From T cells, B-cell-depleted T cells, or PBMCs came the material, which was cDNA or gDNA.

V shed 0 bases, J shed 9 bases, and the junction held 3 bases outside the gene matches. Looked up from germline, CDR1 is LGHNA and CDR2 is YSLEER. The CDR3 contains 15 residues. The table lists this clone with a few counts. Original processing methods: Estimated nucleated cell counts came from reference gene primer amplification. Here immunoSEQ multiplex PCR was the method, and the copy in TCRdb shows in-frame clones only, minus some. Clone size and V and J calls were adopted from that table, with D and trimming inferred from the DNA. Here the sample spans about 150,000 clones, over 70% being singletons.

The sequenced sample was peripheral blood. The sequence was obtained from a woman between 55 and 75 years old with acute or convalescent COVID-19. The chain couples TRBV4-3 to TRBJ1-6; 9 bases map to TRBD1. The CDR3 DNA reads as TGCGCCAGCAGCCAAGATGGGGGACAGGGTTCACCCCTCCACTTT. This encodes CASSQDGGQGSPLHF.